The 26 T cell receptor beta chains presented below share a single source sample, sequenced in a study of T cell responses to AZD1222 COVID-19 vaccine (dated by TCRdb to the early 2020s). The library was generated by the immunoSEQ multiplex PCR assay. The source is immuneACCESS, and TCRdb retained only in-frame sequences with V and J called. Part of the clones is not carried over; for the studies checked, unresolved V genes explain less than half of this, and the remainder is unexplained. Across this sample there are more than 95,000 clones, with more than 70% seen only once. Clones ranked in the top ten supply 10% of the sample. The time point label corresponds to: baseline before first vaccination. Sequenced material: peripheral blood, taken on day 0 of AZD1222 vaccination. All receptors derive from an adult in good health.

The CDR3 DNA follows: TGTGCCAGCAGTCTACGTGGTTTCCTGGGCCACGAGCAGTACTTC. Translating it yields CASSLRGFLGHEQYF. The rearrangement joins TRBV28 to TRBJ2-7; D gene ambiguous. The germline V and J ends were trimmed by 5 bases and 5 bases, with 19 bases remaining between them. CDR3 length: 15 residues. Per germline, CDR1 MDHEN and CDR2 SYDVKM.

V and J are TRBV5-5 and TRBJ1-3; D is perhaps TRBD1 (6 bases). The CDR3 runs 14 residues. Trimming took 2 bases from V and 3 from J, leaving 9 bases between them. Per germline, CDR1 SGHKS and CDR2 YYEKEE (reference sequence). The CDR3 DNA sequence: TGTGCCAGCAGCTTCAGGGGCGGTGGAAACACCATATATTTT. This gives the protein CASSFRGGGNTIYF.

The gene calls are TRBV28 and TRBJ1-2; D unresolved. V was shortened by 2 bases and J by 7 bases, with 17 bases between the two germline ends. The germline V gene encodes CDR1 MDHEN and CDR2 SYDVKM. The CDR3 is 15 amino acids. The CDR3 bases are TGTGCCAGCAGTTTAGTATTAGGCACGGGGATTGGCTACACCTTC. Encoded protein: CASSLVLGTGIGYTF.

The chain has TRBV6-5 and TRBJ2-2; D tentatively fits TRBD1 or TRBD2 (6 bases each). Trimming removed 6 bases from V and 6 bases from J, with 17 bases in between. The germline gives CDR1 MNHEY, CDR2 SVGAGI. The CDR3 is 15 residues long. CDR3 amino acids: CASRASGEVAGELFF. The CDR3 DNA follows: TGTGCCAGCAGGGCATCAGGGGAGGTAGCCGGGGAGCTGTTTTTT.

The rearrangement links TRBV5-1 to TRBJ2-2; D remains unclear. CDR1 SGHRS and CDR2 YFSETQ come from the germline V gene. The CDR3 consists of 13 residues. V dropped 1 base and J dropped 7 bases, with 8 bases sitting between them. CDR3 DNA: TGCGCCAGCAGCTTGAAACGTAGCGGGGAGCTGTTTTTT. It is translated as CASSLKRSGELFF.

The chain has TRBV5-1 and TRBJ2-3; the D gene is possibly TRBD1 (6 bases). CDR3 length: 15 residues. Germline V gene data show CDR1 as SGHRS and CDR2 as YFSETQ. Trimming pared 3 bases from V and 3 bases from J, leaving 14 bases between. As DNA, the CDR3 is TGCGCCAGCAGCTACACAACAGGGAATACAGATACGCAGTATTTT. Translation gives CASSYTTGNTDTQYF.

The chain links TRBV3-1 (or the pseudogene TRBV3-2) to TRBJ2-1; D perhaps matches TRBD1 (6 bases). Trimming stripped 4 bases from V and 7 bases from J, with 11 bases between. This CDR3 has 13 amino acids. Germline CDR1 and CDR2: LGHDT and YNNKEL (reference sequence). CDR3 bases: TGTGCCAGCAGCCCCCGGGACAATAATGAGCAGTTCTTC. Amino acid sequence: CASSPRDNNEQFF.

Only a few counts were recorded for this clone. The chain joins TRBV12-5 to TRBJ1-6; 7 bases are shared with TRBD1. CDR3 length equals 15 residues. Germline V CDR1 and CDR2: LGHNT, FRNRAP. Trimming at V came to 0 bases and at J to 8 bases, leaving 4 bases not matched to a gene. This chain's CDR3 is CASGLVGRGYSPLHF. The DNA for the CDR3 is TGTGCTAGTGGTTTGGTCGGCAGGGGGTATTCACCCCTCCACTTT.

V usage is TRBV5-1 and J usage is TRBJ1-6; 9 bases agree with TRBD1. The V and J ends lost 4 bases and 6 bases, in that order; junction bases with no gene match: 5. From germline, CDR1 is SGHRS and CDR2 YFSETQ. The CDR3 sequence is 15 residues long. DNA for the CDR3: TGCGCCAGCAGCACCTGGACAGGGGTTAATTCACCCCTCCACTTT. It encodes CASSTWTGVNSPLHF.

The chain joins TRBV19 to TRBJ2-1; possible D gene TRBD1, 6 bases. Per the germline V gene, CDR1 is LNHDA and CDR2 is SQIVND (reference sequence). V lost 6 bases and J lost 1, with 16 bases in between. CDR3 length equals 16 residues. Written as DNA, the CDR3 is TGTGCCAGTAGAGACAGGTGGGTAAGGTCCTACAATGAGCAGTTCTTC. Translation: CASRDRWVRSYNEQFF.

This clone was seen a single time. In the same sample, other DNA sequences code for this CDR3. The gene calls are TRBV19 and TRBJ1-2, with D tentatively TRBD1 (5 bases). Trimming took 9 bases from V and 4 from J, leaving 12 bases between them. The CDR3 length is 12 residues. In germline, CDR1 is LNHDA, CDR2 SQIVND (reference sequence). The CDR3 is CASTGTGYGYTF. Here the CDR3 DNA reads TGTGCCAGCACCGGGACGGGCTATGGCTACACCTTC.

This chain links TRBV6-2 or TRBV6-3 with TRBJ2-7; D unresolved. The germline V gene encodes CDR1 MNHEY and CDR2 SVGEGT. This CDR3 contains 15 residues. The V and J ends lost 3 bases and 0 bases respectively, with 12 bases between them. Here the CDR3 DNA reads TGTGCCAGCAGTTATTCTCAATTAACCTCCTACGAGCAGTACTTC. Its protein product is CASSYSQLTSYEQYF.

As to this clone: An end of the junction does not agree with germline; a read error may underlie this. CDR3 in DNA: TGCGCCAGCAGTTGGCTCCAGACAGGGGCGGAGACCCAGTACTTC. Protein sequence: CASSWLQTGAETQYF. This chain joins TRBV6-6 and TRBJ2-5; TRBD1 matches 8 bases. Germline-derived CDR1 and CDR2 are MNHNY and SVGAGI (reference sequence). There are 15 residues in the CDR3.

Here the CDR3 DNA reads TGTGCCTTTGACCTAGCGGGAAGTAATACGCAGTATTTT. Protein sequence: CAFDLAGSNTQYF. The chain links TRBV12-3 or TRBV12-4 to TRBJ2-3; 9 positions agree with TRBD2. The length of the CDR3 is 13 residues. The V segment lost 11 bases and the J segment 7 bases; nucleotides outside the gene matches: 10.

The chain couples TRBV10-2 to TRBJ2-7, with TRBD1 matching 7 bases. This CDR3 region has 15 residues. V lost 2 bases, J lost 0 bases, and 4 bases stayed unmatched. Germline-derived CDR1 and CDR2 are WSHSY and SAAADI. The chain's CDR3 is CASSERGTASYEQYF. The CDR3 DNA reads TGCGCCAGCAGTGAGCGAGGGACAGCCTCCTACGAGCAGTACTTC.

Turning to this clone: Additional DNA sequences in this sample encode the identical CDR3. CDR3 nucleotides: TGCGCCAGCAGCTTGGCCGACACCTACGAGCAGTACTTC. Amino acids: CASSLADTYEQYF. This chain links TRBV5-1 with TRBJ2-7; no clear D. The V end was cut by 0 bases, the J end by 2 bases, with 6 bases between. CDR3 size: 13 residues. Germline lookup yields CDR1 SGHRS and CDR2 YFSETQ.

This chain joins TRBV18 and TRBJ2-7; 7 bases line up with TRBD2. Losses at the gene ends were 5 bases for V and 2 bases for J; bases not matched to a gene: 3. There are 13 residues in the CDR3. Germline values: CDR1 KGHSH, CDR2 LQKENI. The CDR3 spells CASSTGGTYEQYF. The CDR3 DNA reads TGTGCCAGCTCAACCGGGGGGACCTACGAGCAGTACTTC.

In this sample, this clone turned up once. This chain links TRBV29-1 with TRBJ1-2, with D possibly matching TRBD1 (6 bases). Germline assignment: CDR1 SQVTM and CDR2 ANQGSEA. CDR3 length: 14 residues. V was shortened by 0 bases and J by 4 bases, with 12 bases between the two germline ends. CDR3: CSVEDRRGGYGYTF. CDR3 bases: TGCAGCGTTGAAGATCGCAGGGGCGGCTATGGCTACACCTTC. The full variable domain, completed using reference TRBV29-1 and TRBJ1-2, is SAVISQKPSRDICQRGTSLTIQCQVDSQVTMMFWYRQQPGQSLTLIATANQGSEATYESGFVIDKFPISRPNLTFSTLTVSNMSPEDSSIYLCSVEDRRGGYGYTFGSGTRLTVV.

This CDR3 is CASSQVEDTQYF. CDR3 nucleotides: TGTGCCAGCAGCCAAGTAGAAGATACGCAGTATTTT. This chain connects TRBV4-2 to TRBJ2-3; D is unclear. Trimming left V 1 base short and J 5 bases short, with 4 bases between. The germline V gene has CDR1 LGHNA and CDR2 YNFKEQ. CDR3 length: 12 amino acids.

The rearrangement uses TRBV12-3 or TRBV12-4 and TRBJ1-1; D is ambiguous. CDR3 size: 13 residues. V lost 6 bases to trimming and J lost 1 base, with 9 bases between them. CDR3 amino acids: CASRSPPNTEAFF. CDR3 DNA sequence: TGTGCCAGCAGATCCCCCCCGAACACTGAAGCTTTCTTT.

The gene calls are TRBV6-2 or TRBV6-3 and TRBJ2-7; 9 bases match TRBD2. The CDR3 has 16 residues. The junction had 11 bases not matched to a gene; V was cut back by 6 bases and J by 2 bases. The V gene's germline CDR1 is MNHEY and CDR2 SVGEGT. CDR3 nucleotide sequence: TGTGCCAGCAGCGAGCCAGCGGGCGGGAGGGCCTACGAGCAGTACTTC. Translated: CASSEPAGGRAYEQYF.

The chain carries TRBV5-6 and TRBJ1-1; unclear D gene. This CDR3 region has 13 residues. Between the trimmed V and J ends, which lost 4 bases and 7 bases, there was a span of 14 bases. CDR1 SGHDT and CDR2 YYEEEE come from the germline V gene. In nucleotides, the CDR3 is TGTGCCAGCAGCCCCGGGCTACGTTTTGAAGCTTTCTTT. The encoded protein is CASSPGLRFEAFF.

The CDR3 sequence: CASKLERGYYNEQFF. CDR3 sequence (DNA): TGTGCCAGTAAACTCGAGCGGGGGTACTACAATGAGCAGTTCTTC. The chain links TRBV19 to TRBJ2-1; 8 bases map to TRBD2. The V gene end was trimmed by 7 bases and the J gene end by 3 bases; junction bases not matched to a gene: 8. The CDR3 runs 15 residues. Germline V lookup: CDR1 LNHDA, CDR2 SQIVND (reference sequence).

The J gene is TRBJ1-2, the V gene TRBV6-5; D perhaps matches TRBD1 (5 bases). This CDR3 is 14 amino acids long. Germline assignment: CDR1 MNHEY and CDR2 SVGAGI. CDR3 residues: CASRTLTREYGYTF. The CDR3 DNA sequence: TGTGCAAGCCGTACCCTAACCAGGGAATATGGCTACACCTTC.

The chain carries TRBV29-1 and TRBJ2-1; 7 bases map to TRBD1. After removal of 7 bases from V and 2 bases from J, the junction contained 8 bases not matched to a gene. The CDR3 loop spans 14 amino acids. Germline V gene sequence: CDR1 SQVTM, CDR2 ANQGSEA. The CDR3, as DNA: TGCAGCGCCCTAACCGGGACAGCCTACAATGAGCAGTTCTTC. Amino acid sequence: CSALTGTAYNEQFF.

On this clone: Mismatch with germline at one junction end may stem from a read error. V usage is TRBV5-1 and J usage is TRBJ2-2, with D possibly matching TRBD2 (5 bases). The CDR3 runs to 14 residues. Germline values: CDR1 SGHRS, CDR2 YFSETQ. The CDR3 region is CASSPSGNAGELFF. The CDR3 DNA reads TGCGCCAGCAGCCCCTCGGGGAACGCCGGGGAGCTGTTTTTT.